This T cell receptor beta chain was sequenced in a study of blood T cell repertoires in COVID-19. The CDR3 totals 15 residues. V dropped 1 base and J dropped 3; count of bases not matched to a gene: 3. Germline values: CDR1 LGHNA, CDR2 YSLEER. Methods used by the authors: Scientists estimated how many nucleated cells there were by amplifying reference gene primers. Sequenced by immunoSEQ multiplex PCR; TCRdb stores in-frame clones only, minus some. V and J calls and clone size come straight from that table; D and trimming were deduced from the DNA. This table has approximately 83,000 clones, around 79% appearing once.

This receptor was identified in an elderly woman with acute or convalescent COVID-19. The sequencing sample was made of peripheral blood. The chain combines TRBV4-3 with TRBJ2-7; TRBD2 aligns across 10 bases. CDR3 sequence: CASSQVPSGSYEQYF. CDR3 DNA: TGCGCCAGCAGCCAAGTCCCTAGCGGGAGCTACGAGCAGTACTTC.